A selection of T cell receptor beta chains follows, all from one sample in a study of T cell responses to AZD1222 COVID-19 vaccine. TCRdb's copy holds only in-frame clones and misses some; the assay was immunoSEQ multiplex PCR. The profile shows 100,000 or so clones, more than 70% of them singletons. Specimen: peripheral blood, collected 28 days after the second AZD1222 dose. Receptors were obtained from an adult who received the AZD1222 COVID-19 vaccine. The CDR3 runs from the conserved cysteine through the conserved F or W. A D gene is named only where the DNA matches it firmly. Where a row states a size, it is once, few, many or the class of an expanded clone; other rows omit it.

>TRBJ2-5|TRBD2|.|TRBV19
TGTGCCAGTGTGGGGATAGCGGGAGGTCTGGAGACCCAGTACTTC
CASVGIAGGLETQYF
>TRBJ2-5|.|.|TRBV10-3
TGTGCCATCAGTGGCGGGGGCTCAGAGACCCAGTACTTC
CAISGGGSETQYF
>TRBJ1-1|.|.|TRBV3-1/TRBV3-2
TGTGCCAGCAGCCAAGACGGAAGGACTGAAGCTTTCTTT
CASSQDGRTEAFF
>TRBJ2-1|.|.|TRBV18
TGTGCCAGCTCACCAAGGGCGAGGGGGCGGGAGCTACACAATGAGCAGTTCTTC
CASSPRARGRELHNEQFF
>TRBJ1-1|.|.|TRBV6-5
TGTGCCACCCAACAAGGGACCCCTACTCCCAAAGAAGCTTTCTTT
CATQQGTPTPKEAFF
>TRBJ2-3|.|.|TRBV5-1
TGCGCCAGCAGCTTGGAAGTCGGAGGGGGCAAAAATACGCAGTATTTT
CASSLEVGGGKNTQYF
>TRBJ2-7|.|medium-sized|TRBV27
TGTGCCAGCAGTTTATGGGAAAGGCCCCTCTACGAGCAGTACTTC
CASSLWERPLYEQYF
>TRBJ2-7|TRBD1|.|TRBV5-1
TGCGCCAGCAGCCCTGCGACGGGACAGAGATACGAGCAGTACTTC
CASSPATGQRYEQYF
>TRBJ1-3|TRBD1|.|TRBV23-1
TGCGCCAGCAGTCATCTATCCAGAGGGGGCCTTGCTGGAAACACCATATATTTT
CASSHLSRGGLAGNTIYF
>TRBJ2-7|.|.|TRBV6-5
TGTGCCAGCAGTTACAAGACAGGCTCCTACGAGCAGTACTTC
CASSYKTGSYEQYF
>TRBJ1-4|.|.|TRBV28
TGTGCCAGCTCCCAAGCGGCAGCAACTAATGAAAAACTGTTTTTT
CASSQAAATNEKLFF
>TRBJ2-7|.|.|TRBV7-9
TGTGCCAGCAGCTTGTATATCGAGCAGTACTTC
CASSLYIEQYF
>TRBJ2-2|.|.|TRBV19
TGTGCCAGTAGTATAACCGAGGGCGGCCGGGAGCTGTTTTTT
CASSITEGGRELFF
>TRBJ2-7|TRBD1|.|TRBV2
TGTGCCAGCAGGCGACAGGGCCACGAGCAGTACTTC
CASRRQGHEQYF
>TRBJ2-2|.|.|TRBV7-3
TGTGCCAGCGGGTCTGGGGACCCCGGGGAGCTGTTTTTT
CASGSGDPGELFF
>TRBJ2-5|.|.|TRBV5-1
TGCGCCAGCAGCTTGGGCGGGGGCGGCGAGACCCAGTACTTC
CASSLGGGGETQYF
>TRBJ1-2|.|.|TRBV3-1/TRBV3-2
TGTGCCAGCAGCCTGGGGCAGAACTATGGCTACACCTTC
CASSLGQNYGYTF
>TRBJ2-7|.|.|TRBV6-1
TGTGCCAGCAGTGAACCGGGCACCTTCTACGAGCAGTACTTC
CASSEPGTFYEQYF
>TRBJ1-3|.|.|TRBV21-1
TGTGCCAGCAGCACCAACTCTGGAAACACCATATATTTT
CASSTNSGNTIYF
>TRBJ1-4|.|.|TRBV6-5
TGTGCCAGCAGCTGGCGGGCAATAGGAGAAAAACTGTTTTTT
CASSWRAIGEKLFF
>TRBJ1-6|TRBD1|.|TRBV11-2
TGTGCCAGCAGCCCGGGACAGCCTAATTCACCCCTCCACTTT
CASSPGQPNSPLHF
>TRBJ2-1|.|.|TRBV21-1
TGTGCCATAAAGTGTGCGGGACTAGGGATTCAGAATGAGCAGTTCTTC
CAIKCAGLGIQNEQFF
>TRBJ1-6|TRBD1|.|TRBV25-1
TGTGCCAGCAGTCCCTCGGACAGGGCGAATTCACCCCTCCACTTT
CASSPSDRANSPLHF
>TRBJ1-4|.|.|TRBV28
TGTGCCAGCAGTCGCGGGGGGAGGACTAATGAAAAACTGTTTTTT
CASSRGGRTNEKLFF
>TRBJ2-7|TRBD1|once|TRBV2
TGTGCCAGCAGTCCCCGACAGGGGGCTGGCGAGCAGTACTTC
CASSPRQGAGEQYF
>TRBJ1-2|TRBD1|.|TRBV15
TGTGCCACCAGCAGAGTCCGGGACAGGGTTTATGGCTACACCTTC
CATSRVRDRVYGYTF
>TRBJ2-1|.|.|TRBV5-1
TGCGCCAGCAGCTCAACCGGGGACACTTACAATGAGCAGTTCTTC
CASSSTGDTYNEQFF
>TRBJ2-5|.|.|TRBV30
TGTGCCTGGAGTGGGACTTCGGGAGAGACCCAGTACTTC
CAWSGTSGETQYF
>TRBJ1-6|.|.|TRBV7-6
TGTGCCAGCAGCTCAGGACTCCTGCTTAATTCACCCCTCCACTTT
CASSSGLLLNSPLHF
>TRBJ1-1|TRBD1|.|TRBV7-9
TGTGCCAGCAGCGAATACAGGGGAACGGGCACTGAAGCTTTCTTT
CASSEYRGTGTEAFF
>TRBJ2-1|TRBD2|.|TRBV15
TGTGCCACCAGCAAGGGAGGGCCGGTAGGGTACAATGAGCAGTTCTTC
CATSKGGPVGYNEQFF
>TRBJ1-2|TRBD1|.|TRBV28
TGTGCCAGCAGTTTATTGGGGACAGGCGGCTACACCTTC
CASSLLGTGGYTF
>TRBJ2-7|TRBD1|.|TRBV28
TGTGCCAGCAGTTTGGACAGGGGCGAGCAGTACTTC
CASSLDRGEQYF
>TRBJ1-6|.|.|TRBV6-5
TGTGCCAGCCAAGTAAGGGCGTTTAATTCACCCCTCCACTTT
CASQVRAFNSPLHF
>TRBJ1-2|.|medium-sized|TRBV2
TGTGCCAGCAGTCGGGTGTCGGGCGGTTATGGCTACACCTTC
CASSRVSGGYGYTF
>TRBJ2-2|TRBD1|few|TRBV7-3
TGTGCCAGCAGAAAACAGGGGGCCCTGAACACCGGGGAGCTGTTTTTT
CASRKQGALNTGELFF
>TRBJ1-1|TRBD1|once|TRBV27
TGTGCCAGCAGCCCCCCAGGGGGGAGCACTGAAGCTTTCTTT
CASSPPGGSTEAFF
>TRBJ1-2|TRBD1|.|TRBV10-3
TGTGCCATCAGTGAGTCTGGACAGGGCGGTGACTATGGCTACACCTTC
CAISESGQGGDYGYTF
>TRBJ1-2|.|.|TRBV5-6
TGTGCCAGCAGTTCTGGCCCCTCTAACTATGGCTACACCTTC
CASSSGPSNYGYTF
>TRBJ1-5|TRBD1|.|TRBV15
TGTGCCACCAGCCCGGGACAGGGCCCAGGGCCCCAGCATTTT
CATSPGQGPGPQHF
>TRBJ1-6|.|.|TRBV11-2
TGTGCCAGCAGTCAACAGAGGGAGGTGAATTCACCCCTCCACTTT
CASSQQREVNSPLHF
>TRBJ2-5|.|.|TRBV28
TGTGCCAGCAGCCCCCCAGCCCAACGGTTGGAGACCCAGTACTTC
CASSPPAQRLETQYF
>TRBJ2-5|TRBD1|.|TRBV7-7
TGTGCTAGCAGCTTGCTCGGGACAGGGGGCGGTGAGACCCAGTACTTC
CASSLLGTGGGETQYF
>TRBJ1-1|.|.|TRBV6-2/TRBV6-3
TGTGCCAGCAGTTTGGGGGGAAGAACTGAAGCTTTCTTT
CASSLGGRTEAFF
>TRBJ1-2|.|.|TRBV15
TGTGCCACCAGCAGGGACCAACAGGGCTTTGGCTACACCTTC
CATSRDQQGFGYTF
>TRBJ2-3|TRBD2|.|TRBV13
TGTGCCAGCAGCGCGGGGGGCACAGATACGCAGTATTTT
CASSAGGTDTQYF
>TRBJ2-5|.|.|TRBV7-2
TGTGCCAGCAGCTTTGCAGGCGGGGGCCGAGGAGAGACCCAGTACTTC
CASSFAGGGRGETQYF